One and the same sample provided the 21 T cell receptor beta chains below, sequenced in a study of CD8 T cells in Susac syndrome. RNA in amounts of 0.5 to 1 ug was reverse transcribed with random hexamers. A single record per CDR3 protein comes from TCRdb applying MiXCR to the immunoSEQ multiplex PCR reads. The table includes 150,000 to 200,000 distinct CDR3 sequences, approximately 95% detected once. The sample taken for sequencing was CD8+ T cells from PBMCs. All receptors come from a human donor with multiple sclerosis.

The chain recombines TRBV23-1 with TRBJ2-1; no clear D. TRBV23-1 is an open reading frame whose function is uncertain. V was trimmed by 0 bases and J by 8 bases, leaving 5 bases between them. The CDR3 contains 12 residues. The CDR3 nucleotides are TGCGCCAGCAGTCAATCCAAGTATGAGCAGTTCTTC. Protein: CASSQSKYEQFF.

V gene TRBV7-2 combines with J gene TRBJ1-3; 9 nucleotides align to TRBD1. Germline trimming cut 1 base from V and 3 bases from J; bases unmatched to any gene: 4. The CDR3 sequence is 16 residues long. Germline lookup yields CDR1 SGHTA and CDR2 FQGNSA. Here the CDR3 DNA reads TGTGCCAGCAGCTTAGTTGCGACAGGGGGTGGAAACACCATATATTTT. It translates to CASSLVATGGGNTIYF.

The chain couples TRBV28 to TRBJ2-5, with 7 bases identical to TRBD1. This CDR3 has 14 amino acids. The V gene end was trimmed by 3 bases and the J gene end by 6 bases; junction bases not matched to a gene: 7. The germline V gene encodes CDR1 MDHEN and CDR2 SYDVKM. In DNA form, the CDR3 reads TGTGCCAGCAGTTTGTCACAGGGGTTGAAGACCCAGTACTTC. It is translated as CASSLSQGLKTQYF.

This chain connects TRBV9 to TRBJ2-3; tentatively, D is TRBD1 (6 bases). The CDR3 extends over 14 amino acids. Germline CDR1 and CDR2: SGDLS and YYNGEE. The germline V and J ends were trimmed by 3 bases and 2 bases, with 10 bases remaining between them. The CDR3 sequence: CASSAVGATDTQYF. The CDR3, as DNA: TGTGCCAGCAGCGCGGTGGGGGCCACAGATACGCAGTATTTT.

In nucleotides, the CDR3 is TGTGCCAGCGGACAGGGCCTCTCGAACACTGAAGCTTTCTTT. It translates to CASGQGLSNTEAFF. The V gene is TRBV28, the J gene TRBJ1-1; 8 bases fit TRBD1. Per germline, CDR1 MDHEN and CDR2 SYDVKM. Unmatched junction bases numbered 6, after V lost 8 bases and J lost 1 base. This CDR3 spans 14 amino acids.

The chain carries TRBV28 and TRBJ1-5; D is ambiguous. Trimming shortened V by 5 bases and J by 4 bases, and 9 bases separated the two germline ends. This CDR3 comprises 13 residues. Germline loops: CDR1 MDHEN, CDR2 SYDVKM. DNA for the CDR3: TGTGCCAGCAGTCCCACGGGGAATCAGCCCCAGCATTTT. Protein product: CASSPTGNQPQHF.

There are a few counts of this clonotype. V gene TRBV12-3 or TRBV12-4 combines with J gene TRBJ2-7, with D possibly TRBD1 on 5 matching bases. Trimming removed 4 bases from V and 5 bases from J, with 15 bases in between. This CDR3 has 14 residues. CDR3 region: CASSWVTGGHEQYF. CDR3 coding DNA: TGTGCCAGCAGTTGGGTAACAGGTGGGCACGAGCAGTACTTC.

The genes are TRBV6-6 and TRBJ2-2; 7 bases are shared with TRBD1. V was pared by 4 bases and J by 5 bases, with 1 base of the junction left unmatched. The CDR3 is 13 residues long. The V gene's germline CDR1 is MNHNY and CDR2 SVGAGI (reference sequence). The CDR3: CASSSTGTGELFF. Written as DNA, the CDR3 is TGTGCCAGCAGTTCGACAGGGACCGGGGAGCTGTTTTTT.

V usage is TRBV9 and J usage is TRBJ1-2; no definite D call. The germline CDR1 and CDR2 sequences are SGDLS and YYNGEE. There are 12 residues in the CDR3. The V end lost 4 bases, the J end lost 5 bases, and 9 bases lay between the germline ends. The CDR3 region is CASSYGEYGYTF. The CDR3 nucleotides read TGTGCCAGCAGCTATGGGGAGTATGGCTACACCTTC.

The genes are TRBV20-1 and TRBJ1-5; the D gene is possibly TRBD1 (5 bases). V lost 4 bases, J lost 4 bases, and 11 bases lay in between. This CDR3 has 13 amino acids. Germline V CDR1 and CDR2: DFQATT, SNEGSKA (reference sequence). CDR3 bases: TGCAGTGCTATCGGGACCGATAATCAGCCCCAGCATTTT. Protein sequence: CSAIGTDNQPQHF.

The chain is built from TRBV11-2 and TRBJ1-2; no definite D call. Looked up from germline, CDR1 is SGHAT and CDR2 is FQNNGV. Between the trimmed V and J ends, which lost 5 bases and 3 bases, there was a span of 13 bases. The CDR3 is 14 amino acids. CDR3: CASSPVGGDYGYTF. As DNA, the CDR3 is TGTGCCAGCAGCCCCGTCGGTGGGGACTATGGCTACACCTTC.

DNA for the CDR3: TGTGCCAGCAAAAGGGCGGGGGGCAATGAGCAGTTCTTC. This codes for CASKRAGGNEQFF. J is TRBJ2-1 and V is TRBV25-1; 8 bases are shared with TRBD2. The germline gives CDR1 MGHDK, CDR2 SYGVNS. This CDR3 region has 13 residues. The V and J ends lost 7 bases and 6 bases, in that order; junction bases with no gene match: 5. The full variable domain, in which reference TRBV25-1 and TRBJ2-1 provide the parts outside the CDR3, is EADIYQTPRYLVIGTGKKITLECSQTMGHDKMYWYQQDPGMELHLIHYSYGVNSTEKGDLSSESTVSRIRTEHFPLTLESARPSHTSQYLCASKRAGGNEQFFGPGTRLTVL.

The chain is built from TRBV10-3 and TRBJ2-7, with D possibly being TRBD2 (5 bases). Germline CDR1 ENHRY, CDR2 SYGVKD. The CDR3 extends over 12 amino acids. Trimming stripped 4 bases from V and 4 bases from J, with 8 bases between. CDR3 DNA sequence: TGTGCCATCAGTGCCCCGGGGTACGAGCAGTACTTC. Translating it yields CAISAPGYEQYF.

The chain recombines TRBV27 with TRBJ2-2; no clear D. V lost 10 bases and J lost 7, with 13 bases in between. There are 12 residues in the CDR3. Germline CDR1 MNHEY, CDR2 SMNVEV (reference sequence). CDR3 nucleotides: TGTGCCACCCATCGATTGGACGGGGAGCTGTTTTTT. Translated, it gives CATHRLDGELFF.

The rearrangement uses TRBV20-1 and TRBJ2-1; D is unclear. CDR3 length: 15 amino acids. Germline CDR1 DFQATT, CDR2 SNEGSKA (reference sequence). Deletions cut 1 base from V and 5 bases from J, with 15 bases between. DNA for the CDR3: TGCAGTGCTAGAGTTCCGGGTTGGACCGACAATGAGCAGTTCTTC. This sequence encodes CSARVPGWTDNEQFF.

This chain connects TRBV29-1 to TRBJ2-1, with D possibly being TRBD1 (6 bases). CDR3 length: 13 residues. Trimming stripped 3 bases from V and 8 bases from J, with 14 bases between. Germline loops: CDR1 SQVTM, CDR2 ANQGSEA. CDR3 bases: TGCAGCGTTGACAGGGGAAAAGGGTATGAGCAGTTCTTC. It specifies CSVDRGKGYEQFF.

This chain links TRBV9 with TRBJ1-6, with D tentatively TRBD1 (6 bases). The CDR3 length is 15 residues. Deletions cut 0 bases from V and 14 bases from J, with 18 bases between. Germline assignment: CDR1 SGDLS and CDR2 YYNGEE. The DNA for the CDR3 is TGTGCCAGCAGCGTAGGACAGGAGCCTTGGGGGGCCCTCCACTTT. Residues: CASSVGQEPWGALHF.

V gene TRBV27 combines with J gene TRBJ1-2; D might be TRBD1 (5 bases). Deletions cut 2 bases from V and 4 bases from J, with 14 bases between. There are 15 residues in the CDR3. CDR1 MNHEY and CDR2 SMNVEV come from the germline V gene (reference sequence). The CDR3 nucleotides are TGTGCCAGCAGTTTAGAAGTCGGGGGGTTCTATGGCTACACCTTC. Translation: CASSLEVGGFYGYTF.

The CDR3 region has the DNA TGTGCCAGCAGACCTTCACTAGCGGGAGCAGCCGATACGCAGTATTTT. This codes for CASRPSLAGAADTQYF. This rearrangement joins TRBV6-1 to TRBJ2-3, with TRBD2 matching over 11 bases. V was pared by 6 bases and J by 6 bases, with 11 bases of the junction left unmatched. From germline, CDR1 is MNHNS and CDR2 SASEGT. The CDR3 consists of 16 residues.

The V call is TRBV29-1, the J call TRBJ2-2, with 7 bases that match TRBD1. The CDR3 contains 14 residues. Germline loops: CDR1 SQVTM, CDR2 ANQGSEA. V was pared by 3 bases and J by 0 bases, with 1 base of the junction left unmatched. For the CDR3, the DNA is TGCAGCGTTGATCAGGGGGCGAACACCGGGGAGCTGTTTTTT. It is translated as CSVDQGANTGELFF.

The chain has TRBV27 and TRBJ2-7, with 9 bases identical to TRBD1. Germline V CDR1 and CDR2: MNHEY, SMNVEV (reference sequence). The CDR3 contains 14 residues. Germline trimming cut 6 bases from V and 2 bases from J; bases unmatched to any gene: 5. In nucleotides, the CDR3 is TGTGCCAGCAGAACCGGGACAGGGACCTACGAGCAGTACTTC. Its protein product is CASRTGTGTYEQYF.